The 9 T cell receptor beta chains in this list originate from one sample, sequenced in a study of T cells in localized non-small cell lung cancer. Profiled with immunoSEQ multiplex PCR; TCRdb holds only in-frame clones, not every one. The sample records about 59,000 clones, under 90% being singletons. The sample consisted of peripheral blood, taken before any cancer treatment. Receptor source: a woman aged 35-75 years with stage I lung adenocarcinoma.

This chain uses TRBV5-1 with TRBJ1-3; possibly TRBD1 for D (5 bases). Trimming stripped 4 bases from V and 0 bases from J, with 8 bases between. The CDR3 has 14 amino acids. CDR1 and CDR2 from the germline V gene are SGHRS and YFSETQ. The CDR3 loop is CASSPTVSGNTIYF. DNA for the CDR3: TGCGCCAGCAGCCCGACAGTCTCTGGAAACACCATATATTTT.

The V call is TRBV28, the J call TRBJ1-1, with 8 bases aligning to TRBD1. The V and J ends lost 7 bases and 10 bases, in that order; junction bases with no gene match: 14. This CDR3 is 14 amino acids long. CDR1 and CDR2 from the germline V gene are MDHEN and SYDVKM. For the CDR3, the DNA is TGTGCCAGCATCCCACAGACAGGGGTAGGCGTAGCTTTCTTT. Protein sequence: CASIPQTGVGVAFF.

The J gene is TRBJ1-5, the V gene TRBV6-1, with D uncertain. Germline loops: CDR1 MNHNS, CDR2 SASEGT. Between the trimmed V and J ends, which lost 3 bases and 5 bases, there was a span of 2 bases. The CDR3 consists of 11 residues. CDR3 bases: TGTGCCAGCAGTGAGTATCAGCCCCAGCATTTT. Its translation is CASSEYQPQHF.

The V and J genes are TRBV29-1 and TRBJ1-1, with D possibly TRBD1 on 5 matching bases. Trimming took off 7 bases at V and 1 base at J, with 25 bases between the two ends. The CDR3 sequence is 17 residues long. Germline CDR1 reads SQVTM; CDR2 reads ANQGSEA. Written as DNA, the CDR3 is TGCAGCGCCGGAAAAAAGACAGCTTTAGTTTCGAACACTGAAGCTTTCTTT. Residues: CSAGKKTALVSNTEAFF.

V is TRBV29-1 and J is TRBJ1-2, with 11 bases identical to TRBD1. The J segment lost 4 bases and the V segment lost 6 bases, leaving 4 bases of the junction unmatched. From germline, CDR1 is SQVTM and CDR2 ANQGSEA. The CDR3 runs to 13 residues. CDR3 protein: CSVSDRGPYGYTF. CDR3 nucleotide sequence: TGCAGCGTATCGGACAGGGGGCCCTATGGCTACACCTTC. Looking up the rest from reference TRBV29-1 and TRBJ1-2 gives the full variable domain: SAVISQKPSRDICQRGTSLTIQCQVDSQVTMMFWYRQQPGQSLTLIATANQGSEATYESGFVIDKFPISRPNLTFSTLTVSNMSPEDSSIYLCSVSDRGPYGYTFGSGTRLTVV.

The chain is built from TRBV7-9 and TRBJ1-4; tentatively, D is TRBD1 (6 bases). The CDR3 runs 18 residues. V lost 1 base, J lost 0 bases, and 15 bases lay in between. The V gene's germline CDR1 is SEHNR and CDR2 FQNEAQ (reference sequence). The CDR3 DNA follows: TGTGCCAGCAGCTTAGAGACGGGACATTTACCAACTAATGAAAAACTGTTTTTT. Its protein is CASSLETGHLPTNEKLFF.

The chain joins TRBV6-1 to TRBJ1-2, with a weak D call TRBD1 (6 bases). Germline CDR1 is MNHNS and CDR2 is SASEGT. The CDR3 totals 13 residues. Trimming shortened V by 1 base and J by 3 bases, and 6 bases separated the two germline ends. As DNA, the CDR3 is TGTGCCAGCAGTGAAGGACAGGACTATGGCTACACCTTC. Residues: CASSEGQDYGYTF.

This chain uses TRBV9 with TRBJ2-5; TRBD1 aligns across 8 bases. The V gene end was trimmed by 4 bases and the J gene end by 2 bases; junction bases not matched to a gene: 10. Per the germline V gene, CDR1 is SGDLS and CDR2 is YYNGEE. The CDR3 covers 16 residues. The CDR3 coding sequence is TGTGCCAGCAGCCCAAGGACAGGGACGAATCAAGAGACCCAGTACTTC. Amino acids: CASSPRTGTNQETQYF.

This chain uses TRBV9 with TRBJ2-1; D might be TRBD1 (5 bases). The CDR3 length is 16 residues. CDR1 SGDLS and CDR2 YYNGEE come from the germline V gene. V was cut by 1 base and J by 5 bases, with 16 bases left in between. CDR3 sequence (DNA): TGTGCCAGCAGCGTATCGTGGCAGGGTAGAAACAATGAGCAGTTCTTC. Its protein product is CASSVSWQGRNNEQFF.